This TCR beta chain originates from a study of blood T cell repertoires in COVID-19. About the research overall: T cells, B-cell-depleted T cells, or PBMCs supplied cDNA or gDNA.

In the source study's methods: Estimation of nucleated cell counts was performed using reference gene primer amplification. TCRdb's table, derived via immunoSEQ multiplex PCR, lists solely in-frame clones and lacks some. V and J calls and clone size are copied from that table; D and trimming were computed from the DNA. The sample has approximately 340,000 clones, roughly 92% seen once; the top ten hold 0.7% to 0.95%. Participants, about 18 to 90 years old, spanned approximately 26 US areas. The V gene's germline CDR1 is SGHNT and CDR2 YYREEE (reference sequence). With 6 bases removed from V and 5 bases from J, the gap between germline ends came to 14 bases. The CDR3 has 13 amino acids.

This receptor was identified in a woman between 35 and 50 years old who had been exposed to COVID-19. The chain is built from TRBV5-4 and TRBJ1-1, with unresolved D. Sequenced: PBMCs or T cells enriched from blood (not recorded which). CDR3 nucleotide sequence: TGTGCCAGCACCCAGAGCGTACAAACTGAAGCTTTCTTT. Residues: CASTQSVQTEAFF.